The clone carrying this T cell receptor (beta chain) appeared many times. The antigen is undetermined. This entry belongs to a study of T cell repertoires in cytomegalovirus infection. Study-level information: Indications of both CMV infection and matching HLA type were provided by public TCR beta signatures.

Study results and limitations: Cumulated frequencies of public TCR beta families served to identify carriers of CMV plus the relevant HLA. Predominance within the ex vivo response was attributable to HLA-C-restricted CMV-specific TCR beta clonotypes.

This CDR3 region has 16 residues. The germline gives CDR1 SGHTA, CDR2 FQGNSA. With 5 bases clipped from V and 0 bases from J, the junction kept 8 bases outside the gene matches. TCRdb recomputed calls from the reads with MiXCR, one row per CDR3 protein. Altogether more than 90,000 distinct CDR3 sequences are present, about 9.4% being singletons, with the ten largest covering around 33%. This chain joins TRBV7-2 and TRBJ1-1; 8 bases match TRBD1. The specimen sequenced was PBMCs, sequenced either directly or after in vitro stimulation (not recorded which). The source is a human donor in good health (CMV status not recorded). Some clones in this sample may be carry-over from other donors' samples. The CDR3 region is CASSPHGTGMNTEAFF. The DNA of the CDR3 is TGTGCCAGCAGCCCCCACGGGACAGGCATGAACACTGAAGCTTTCTTT.